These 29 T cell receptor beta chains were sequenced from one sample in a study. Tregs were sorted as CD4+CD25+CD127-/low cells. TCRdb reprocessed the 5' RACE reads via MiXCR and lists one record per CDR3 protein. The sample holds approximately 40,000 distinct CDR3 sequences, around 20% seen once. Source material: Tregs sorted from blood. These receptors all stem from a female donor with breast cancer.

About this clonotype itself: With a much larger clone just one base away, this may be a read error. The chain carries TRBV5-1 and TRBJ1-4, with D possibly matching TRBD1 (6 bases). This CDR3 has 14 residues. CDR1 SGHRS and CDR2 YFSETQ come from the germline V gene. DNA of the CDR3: TGCACCAGCAGGCCTACAGGGTCCTCGGAAAAACTGTTTTTT. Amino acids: CTSRPTGSSEKLFF.

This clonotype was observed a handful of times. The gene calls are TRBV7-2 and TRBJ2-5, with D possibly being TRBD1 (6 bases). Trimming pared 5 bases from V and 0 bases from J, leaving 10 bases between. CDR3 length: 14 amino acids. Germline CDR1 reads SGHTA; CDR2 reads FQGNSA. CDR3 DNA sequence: TGTGCCAGCAGCCTAGGACAGTACCAAGAGACCCAGTACTTC. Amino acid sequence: CASSLGQYQETQYF.

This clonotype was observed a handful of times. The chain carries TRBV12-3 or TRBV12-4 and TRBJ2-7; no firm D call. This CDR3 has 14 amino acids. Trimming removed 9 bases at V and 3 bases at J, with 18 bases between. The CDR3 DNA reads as TGTGCCAGTTCCTTCGGCCTTCAGGACTACGAGCAGTACTTC. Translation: CASSFGLQDYEQYF.

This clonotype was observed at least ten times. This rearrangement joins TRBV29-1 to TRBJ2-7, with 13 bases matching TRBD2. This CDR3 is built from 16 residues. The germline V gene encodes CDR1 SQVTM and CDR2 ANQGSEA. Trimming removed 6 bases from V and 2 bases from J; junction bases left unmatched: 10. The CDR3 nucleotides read TGCAGCGTACGCGGGACTAGCGGGATTACCGCCTACGAGCAGTACTTC. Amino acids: CSVRGTSGITAYEQYF.

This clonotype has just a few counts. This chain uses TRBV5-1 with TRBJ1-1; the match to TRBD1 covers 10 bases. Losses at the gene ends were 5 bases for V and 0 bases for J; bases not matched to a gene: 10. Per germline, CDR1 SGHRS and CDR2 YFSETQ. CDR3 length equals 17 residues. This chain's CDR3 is CASRSHGQGDMNTEAFF. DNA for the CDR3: TGCGCCAGCAGATCCCATGGACAGGGGGACATGAACACTGAAGCTTTCTTT.

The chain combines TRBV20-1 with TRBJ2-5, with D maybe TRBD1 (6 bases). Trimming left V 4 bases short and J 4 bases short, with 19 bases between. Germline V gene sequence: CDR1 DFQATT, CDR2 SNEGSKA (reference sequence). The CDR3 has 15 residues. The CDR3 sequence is CSAKNGAGAAETQYF. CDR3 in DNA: TGCAGTGCTAAAAATGGGGCAGGGGCCGCAGAGACCCAGTACTTC.

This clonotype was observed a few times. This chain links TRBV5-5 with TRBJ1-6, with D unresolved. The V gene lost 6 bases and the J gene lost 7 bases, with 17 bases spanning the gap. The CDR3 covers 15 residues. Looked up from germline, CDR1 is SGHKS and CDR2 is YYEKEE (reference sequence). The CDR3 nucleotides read TGTGCCAGCATGTTTGGGTTCTTCTCGAATTCACCCCTCCACTTT. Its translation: CASMFGFFSNSPLHF.

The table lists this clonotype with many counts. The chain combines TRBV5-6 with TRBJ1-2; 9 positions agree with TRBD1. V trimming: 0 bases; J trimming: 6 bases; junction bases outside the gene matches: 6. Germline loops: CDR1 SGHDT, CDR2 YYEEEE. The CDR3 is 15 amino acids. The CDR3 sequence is CASSLARDRVNGYTF. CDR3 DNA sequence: TGTGCCAGCAGCTTGGCTCGGGACAGGGTGAATGGCTACACCTTC.

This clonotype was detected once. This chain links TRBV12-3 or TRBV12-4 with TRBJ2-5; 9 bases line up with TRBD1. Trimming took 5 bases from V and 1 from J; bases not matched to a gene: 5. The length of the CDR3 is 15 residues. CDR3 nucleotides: TGTGCCAGCAGTAGCCGGGACAGGGCCCAAGAGACCCAGTACTTC. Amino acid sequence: CASSSRDRAQETQYF.

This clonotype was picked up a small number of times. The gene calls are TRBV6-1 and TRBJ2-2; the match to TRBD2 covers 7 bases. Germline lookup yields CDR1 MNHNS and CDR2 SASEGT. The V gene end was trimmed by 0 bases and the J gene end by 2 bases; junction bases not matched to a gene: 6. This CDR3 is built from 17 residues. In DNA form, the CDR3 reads TGTGCCAGCAGTGAAGCTTGGGAGGGCGGCAACACCGGGGAGCTGTTTTTT. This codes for CASSEAWEGGNTGELFF.

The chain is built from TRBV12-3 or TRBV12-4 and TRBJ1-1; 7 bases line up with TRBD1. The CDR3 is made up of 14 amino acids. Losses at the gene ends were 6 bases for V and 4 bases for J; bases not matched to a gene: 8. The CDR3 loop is CASRSTGAGTEAFF. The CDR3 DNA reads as TGTGCCAGCAGGTCAACAGGGGCGGGCACTGAAGCTTTCTTT.

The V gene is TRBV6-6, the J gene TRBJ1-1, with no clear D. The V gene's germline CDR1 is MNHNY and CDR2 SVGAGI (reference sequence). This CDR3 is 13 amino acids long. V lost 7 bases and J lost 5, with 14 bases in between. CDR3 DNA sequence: TGTGCCAGCAACCACCCGAGCGTGACTGAAGCTTTCTTT. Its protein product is CASNHPSVTEAFF.

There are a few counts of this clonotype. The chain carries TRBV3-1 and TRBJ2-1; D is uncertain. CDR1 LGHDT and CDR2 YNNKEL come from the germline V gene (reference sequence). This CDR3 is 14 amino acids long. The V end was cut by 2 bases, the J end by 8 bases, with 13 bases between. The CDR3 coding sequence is TGTGCCAGCAGCCAAATGACCTCTCCAGATGAGCAGTTCTTC. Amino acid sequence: CASSQMTSPDEQFF.

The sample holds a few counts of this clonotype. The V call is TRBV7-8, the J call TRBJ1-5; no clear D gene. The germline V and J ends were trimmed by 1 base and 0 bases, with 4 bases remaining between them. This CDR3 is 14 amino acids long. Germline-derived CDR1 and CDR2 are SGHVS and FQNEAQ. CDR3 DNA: TGTGCCAGCAGCTTAGGGGTTAGCAATCAGCCCCAGCATTTT. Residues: CASSLGVSNQPQHF.

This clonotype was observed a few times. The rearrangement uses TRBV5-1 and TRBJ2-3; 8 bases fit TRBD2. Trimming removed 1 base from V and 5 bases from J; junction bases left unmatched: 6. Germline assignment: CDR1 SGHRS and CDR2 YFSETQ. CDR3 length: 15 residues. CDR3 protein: CASSLYPGGGDTQYF. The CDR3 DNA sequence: TGCGCCAGCAGCTTGTATCCGGGAGGGGGAGATACGCAGTATTTT.

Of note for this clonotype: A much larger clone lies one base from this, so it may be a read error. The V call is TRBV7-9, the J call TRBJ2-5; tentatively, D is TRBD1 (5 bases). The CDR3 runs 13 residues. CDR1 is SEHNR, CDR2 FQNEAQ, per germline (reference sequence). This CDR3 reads CASSLGQKETQHF. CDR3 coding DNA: TGTGCCAGCAGCTTAGGACAGAAAGAGACCCAGCACTTC. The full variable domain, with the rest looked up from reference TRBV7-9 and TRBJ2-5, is DTGVSQNPRHKITKRGQNVTFRCDPISEHNRLYWYRQTLGQGPEFLTYFQNEAQLEKSRLLSDRFSAERPKGSFSTLEIQRTEQGDSAMYLCASSLGQKETQHFGPGTRLLVL.

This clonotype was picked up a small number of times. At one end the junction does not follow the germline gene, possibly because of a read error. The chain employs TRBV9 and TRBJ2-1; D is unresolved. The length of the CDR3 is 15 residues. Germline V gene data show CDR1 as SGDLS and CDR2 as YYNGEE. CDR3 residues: CASGVDGVTYNEQFF. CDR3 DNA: TGTGCCAGCGGCGTAGATGGGGTGACCTACAATGAGCAGTTCTTC.

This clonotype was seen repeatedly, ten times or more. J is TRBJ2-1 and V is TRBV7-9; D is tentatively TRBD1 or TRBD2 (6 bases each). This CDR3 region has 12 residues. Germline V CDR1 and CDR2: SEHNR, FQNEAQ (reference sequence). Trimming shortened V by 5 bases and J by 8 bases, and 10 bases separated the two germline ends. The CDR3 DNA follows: TGTGCCAGCAGCGGGGGGCTGGATGAGCAGTTCTTC. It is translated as CASSGGLDEQFF.

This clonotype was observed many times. In DNA form, the CDR3 reads TGTGCCAGCAGCCGACTAGCGGGAGATGGGACCCAGTACTTC. As protein: CASSRLAGDGTQYF. V usage is TRBV3-1 and J usage is TRBJ2-5; 12 bases align to TRBD2. The V segment lost 4 bases and the J segment 7 bases; nucleotides outside the gene matches: 4. The CDR3 has 14 amino acids. Germline V lookup: CDR1 LGHDT, CDR2 YNNKEL (reference sequence).

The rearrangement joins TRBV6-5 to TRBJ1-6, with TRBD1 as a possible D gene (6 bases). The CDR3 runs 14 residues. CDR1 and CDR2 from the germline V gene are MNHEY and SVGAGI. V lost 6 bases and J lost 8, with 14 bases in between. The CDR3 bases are TGTGCCAGCAGGATCGGACAGAACCATTCACCCCTCCACTTT. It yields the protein CASRIGQNHSPLHF.

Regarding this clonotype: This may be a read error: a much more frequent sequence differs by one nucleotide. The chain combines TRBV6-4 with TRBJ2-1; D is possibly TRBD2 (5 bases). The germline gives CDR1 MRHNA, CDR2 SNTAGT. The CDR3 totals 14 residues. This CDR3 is CTSSDSGSGNEQFF. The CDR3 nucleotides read TGTACCAGCAGTGACTCGGGGTCGGGCAATGAGCAGTTCTTC.

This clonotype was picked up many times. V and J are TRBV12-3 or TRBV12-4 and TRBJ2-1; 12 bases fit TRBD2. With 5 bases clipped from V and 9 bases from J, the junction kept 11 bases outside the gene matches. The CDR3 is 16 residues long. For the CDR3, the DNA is TGTGCCAGCAGTCCCGGACTAGCGGGATTGTTAGGTGAGCAGTTCTTC. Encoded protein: CASSPGLAGLLGEQFF.

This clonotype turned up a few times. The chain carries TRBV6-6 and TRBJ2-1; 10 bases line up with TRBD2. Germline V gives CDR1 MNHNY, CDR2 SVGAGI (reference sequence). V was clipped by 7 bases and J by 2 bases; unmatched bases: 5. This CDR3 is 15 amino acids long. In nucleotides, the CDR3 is TGTGCCAGCATTCTGAGCGGGGGGGCCTACAATGAGCAGTTCTTC. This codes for CASILSGGAYNEQFF.

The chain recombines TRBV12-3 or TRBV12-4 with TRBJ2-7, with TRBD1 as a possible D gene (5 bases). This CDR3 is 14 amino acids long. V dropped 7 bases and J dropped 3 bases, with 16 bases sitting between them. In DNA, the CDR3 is TGTGCCAGCAAGGCACAGGTGGGTAACTACGAGCAGTACTTC. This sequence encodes CASKAQVGNYEQYF.

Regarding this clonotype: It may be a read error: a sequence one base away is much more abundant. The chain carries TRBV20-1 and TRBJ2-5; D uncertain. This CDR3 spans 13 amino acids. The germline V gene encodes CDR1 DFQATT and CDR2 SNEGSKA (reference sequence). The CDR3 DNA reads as TGCAGTGCGAGAGACCCGGCTAAGGAGACCCAGTACTTC. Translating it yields CSARDPAKETQYF.

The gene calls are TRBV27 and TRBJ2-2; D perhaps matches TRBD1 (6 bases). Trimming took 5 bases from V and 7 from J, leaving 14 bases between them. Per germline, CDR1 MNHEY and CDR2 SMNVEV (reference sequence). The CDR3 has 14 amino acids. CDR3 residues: CASSPHRTDGELFF. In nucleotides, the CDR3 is TGTGCCAGCAGTCCGCATCGGACAGACGGGGAGCTGTTTTTT.

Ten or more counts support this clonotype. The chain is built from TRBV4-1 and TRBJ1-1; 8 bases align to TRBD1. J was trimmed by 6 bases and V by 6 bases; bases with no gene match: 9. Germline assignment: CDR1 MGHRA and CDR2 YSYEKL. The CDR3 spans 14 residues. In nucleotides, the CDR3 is TGCGCCAGCAGTTCTAGACAGGGGATACCTGAAGCTTTCTTT. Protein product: CASSSRQGIPEAFF.

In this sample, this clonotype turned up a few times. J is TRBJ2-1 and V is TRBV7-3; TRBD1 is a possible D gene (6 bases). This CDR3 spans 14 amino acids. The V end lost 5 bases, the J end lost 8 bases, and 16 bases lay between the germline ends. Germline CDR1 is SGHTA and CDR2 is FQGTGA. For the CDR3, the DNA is TGTGCCAGCAGCCTACAGGGATTTGGCGATGAGCAGTTCTTC. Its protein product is CASSLQGFGDEQFF.

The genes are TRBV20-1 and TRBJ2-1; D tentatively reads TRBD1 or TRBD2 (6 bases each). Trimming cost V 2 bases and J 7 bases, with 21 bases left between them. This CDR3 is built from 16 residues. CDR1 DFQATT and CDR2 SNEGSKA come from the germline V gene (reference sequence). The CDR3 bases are TGCAGTGCTAGACCTGCAACGGGGGCCAATTGGAATGAGCAGTTCTTC. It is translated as CSARPATGANWNEQFF.